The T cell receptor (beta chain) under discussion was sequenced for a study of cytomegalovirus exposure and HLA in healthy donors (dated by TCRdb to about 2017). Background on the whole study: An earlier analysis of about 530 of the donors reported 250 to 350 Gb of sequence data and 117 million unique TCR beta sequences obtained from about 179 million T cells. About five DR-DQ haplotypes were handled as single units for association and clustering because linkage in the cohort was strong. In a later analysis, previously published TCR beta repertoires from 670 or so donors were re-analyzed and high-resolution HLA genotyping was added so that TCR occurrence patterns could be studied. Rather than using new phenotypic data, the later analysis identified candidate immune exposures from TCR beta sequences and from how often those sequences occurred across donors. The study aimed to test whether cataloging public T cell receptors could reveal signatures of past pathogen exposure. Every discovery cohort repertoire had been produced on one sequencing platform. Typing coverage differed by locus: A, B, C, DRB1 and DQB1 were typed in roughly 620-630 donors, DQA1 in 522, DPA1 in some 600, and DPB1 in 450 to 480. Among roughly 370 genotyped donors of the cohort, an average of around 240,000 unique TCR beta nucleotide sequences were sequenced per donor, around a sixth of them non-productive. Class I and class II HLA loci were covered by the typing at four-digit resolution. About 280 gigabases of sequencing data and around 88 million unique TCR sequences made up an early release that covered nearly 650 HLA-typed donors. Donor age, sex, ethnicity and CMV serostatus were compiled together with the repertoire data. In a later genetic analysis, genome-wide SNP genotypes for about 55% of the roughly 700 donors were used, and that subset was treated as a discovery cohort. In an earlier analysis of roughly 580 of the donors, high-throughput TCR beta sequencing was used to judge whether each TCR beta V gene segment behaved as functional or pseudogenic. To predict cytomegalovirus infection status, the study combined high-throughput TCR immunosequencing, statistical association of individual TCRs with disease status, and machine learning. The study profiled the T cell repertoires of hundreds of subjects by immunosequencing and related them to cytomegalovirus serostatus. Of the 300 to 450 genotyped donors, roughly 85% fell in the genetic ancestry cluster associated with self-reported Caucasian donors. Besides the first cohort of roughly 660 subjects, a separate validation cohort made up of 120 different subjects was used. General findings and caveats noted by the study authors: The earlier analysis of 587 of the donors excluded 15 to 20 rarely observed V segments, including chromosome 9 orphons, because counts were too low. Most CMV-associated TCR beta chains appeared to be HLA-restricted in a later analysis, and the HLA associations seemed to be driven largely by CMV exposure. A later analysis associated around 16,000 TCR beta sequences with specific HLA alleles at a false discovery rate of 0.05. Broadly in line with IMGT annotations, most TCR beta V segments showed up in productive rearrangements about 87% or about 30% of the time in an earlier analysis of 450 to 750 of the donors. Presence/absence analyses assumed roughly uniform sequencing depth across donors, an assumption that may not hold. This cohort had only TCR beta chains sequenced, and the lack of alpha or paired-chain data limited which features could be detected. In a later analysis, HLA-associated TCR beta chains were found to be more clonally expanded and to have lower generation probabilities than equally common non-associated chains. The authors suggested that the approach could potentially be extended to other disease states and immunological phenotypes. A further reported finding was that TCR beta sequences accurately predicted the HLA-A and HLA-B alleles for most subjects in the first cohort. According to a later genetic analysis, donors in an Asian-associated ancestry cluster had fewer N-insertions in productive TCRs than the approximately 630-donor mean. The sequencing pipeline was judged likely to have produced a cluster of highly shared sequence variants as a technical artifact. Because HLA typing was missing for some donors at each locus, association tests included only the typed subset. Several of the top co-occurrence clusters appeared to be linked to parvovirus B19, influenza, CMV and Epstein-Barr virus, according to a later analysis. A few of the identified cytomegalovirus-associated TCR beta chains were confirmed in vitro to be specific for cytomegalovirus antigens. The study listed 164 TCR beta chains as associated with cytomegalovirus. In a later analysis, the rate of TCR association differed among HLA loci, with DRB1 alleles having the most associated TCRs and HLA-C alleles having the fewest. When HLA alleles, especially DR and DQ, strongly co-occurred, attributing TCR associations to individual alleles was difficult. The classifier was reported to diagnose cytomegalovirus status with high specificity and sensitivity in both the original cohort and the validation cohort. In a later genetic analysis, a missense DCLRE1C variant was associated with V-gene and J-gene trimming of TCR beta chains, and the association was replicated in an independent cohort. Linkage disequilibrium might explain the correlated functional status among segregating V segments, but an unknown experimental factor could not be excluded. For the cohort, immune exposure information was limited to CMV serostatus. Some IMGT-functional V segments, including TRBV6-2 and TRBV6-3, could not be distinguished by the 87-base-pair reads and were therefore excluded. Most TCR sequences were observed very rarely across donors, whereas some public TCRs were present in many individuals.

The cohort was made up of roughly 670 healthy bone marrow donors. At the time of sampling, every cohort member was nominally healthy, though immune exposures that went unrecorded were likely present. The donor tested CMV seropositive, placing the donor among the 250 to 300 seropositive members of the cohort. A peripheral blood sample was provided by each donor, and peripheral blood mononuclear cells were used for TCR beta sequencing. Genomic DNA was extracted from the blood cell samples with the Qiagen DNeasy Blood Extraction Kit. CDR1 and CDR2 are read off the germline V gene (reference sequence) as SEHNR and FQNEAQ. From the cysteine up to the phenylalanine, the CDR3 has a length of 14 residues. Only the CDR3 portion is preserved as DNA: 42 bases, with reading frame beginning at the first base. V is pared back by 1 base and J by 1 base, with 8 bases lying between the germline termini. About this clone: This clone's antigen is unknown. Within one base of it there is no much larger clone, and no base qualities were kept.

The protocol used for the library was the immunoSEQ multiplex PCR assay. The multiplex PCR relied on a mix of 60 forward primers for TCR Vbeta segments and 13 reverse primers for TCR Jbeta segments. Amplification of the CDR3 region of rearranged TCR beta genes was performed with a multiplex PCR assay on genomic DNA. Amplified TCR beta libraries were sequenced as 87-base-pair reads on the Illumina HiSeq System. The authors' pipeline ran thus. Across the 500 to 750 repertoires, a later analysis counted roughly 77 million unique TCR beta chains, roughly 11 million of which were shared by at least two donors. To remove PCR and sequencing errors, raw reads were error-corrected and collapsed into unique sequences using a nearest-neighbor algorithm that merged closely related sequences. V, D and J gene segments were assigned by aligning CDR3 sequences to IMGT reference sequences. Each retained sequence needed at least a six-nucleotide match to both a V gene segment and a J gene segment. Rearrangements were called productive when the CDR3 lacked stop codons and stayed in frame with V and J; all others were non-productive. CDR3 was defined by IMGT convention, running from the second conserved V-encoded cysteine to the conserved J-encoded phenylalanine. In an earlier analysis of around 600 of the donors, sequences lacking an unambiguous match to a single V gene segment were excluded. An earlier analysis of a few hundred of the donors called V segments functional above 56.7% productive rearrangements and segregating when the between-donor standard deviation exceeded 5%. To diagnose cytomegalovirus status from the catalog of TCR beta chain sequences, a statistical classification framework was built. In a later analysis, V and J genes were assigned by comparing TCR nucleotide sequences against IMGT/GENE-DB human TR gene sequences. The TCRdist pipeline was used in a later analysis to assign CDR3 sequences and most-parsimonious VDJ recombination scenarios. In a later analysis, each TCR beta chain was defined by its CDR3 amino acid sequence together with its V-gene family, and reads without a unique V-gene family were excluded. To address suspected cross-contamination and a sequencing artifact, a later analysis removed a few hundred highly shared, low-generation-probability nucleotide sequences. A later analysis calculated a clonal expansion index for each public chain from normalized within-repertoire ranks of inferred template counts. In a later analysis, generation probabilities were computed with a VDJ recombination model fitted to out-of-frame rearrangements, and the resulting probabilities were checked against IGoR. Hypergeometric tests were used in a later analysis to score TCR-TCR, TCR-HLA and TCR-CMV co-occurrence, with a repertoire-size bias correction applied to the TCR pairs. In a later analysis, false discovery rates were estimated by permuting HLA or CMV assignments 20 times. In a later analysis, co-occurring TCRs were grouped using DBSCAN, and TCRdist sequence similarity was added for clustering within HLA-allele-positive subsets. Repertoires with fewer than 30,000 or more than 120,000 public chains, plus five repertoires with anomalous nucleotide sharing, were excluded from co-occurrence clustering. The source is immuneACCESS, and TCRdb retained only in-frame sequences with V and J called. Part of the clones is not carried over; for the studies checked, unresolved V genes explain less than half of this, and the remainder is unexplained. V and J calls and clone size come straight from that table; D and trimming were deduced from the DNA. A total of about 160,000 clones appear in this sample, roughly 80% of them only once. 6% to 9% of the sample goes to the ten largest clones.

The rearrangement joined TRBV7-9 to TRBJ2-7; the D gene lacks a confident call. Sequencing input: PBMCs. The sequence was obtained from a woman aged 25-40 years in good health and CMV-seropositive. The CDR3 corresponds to CASSLGSQSYEQYF. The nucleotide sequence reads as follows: TGTGCCAGCAGCTTAGGGTCTCAGTCCTACGAGCAGTACTTC.